This is a list of T cell receptor beta chains from one sample in a study of cytomegalovirus exposure and HLA in healthy donors. This table comes from immunoSEQ multiplex PCR, and its TCRdb copy is limited to in-frame clones, with some not included. The repertoire holds 100,000 to 150,000 clones, with 65% to 80% as singletons. The sample was PBMCs. These receptors were taken from a male donor in good health and CMV-seropositive. Both conserved end residues are part of each CDR3. A D gene is named only where the DNA matches it firmly.

j_call	v_call	d_call	cdr3_aa	cdr3_nt
TRBJ2-5	TRBV12-5	.	CASGLEAKGLPQETQYF	TGTGCTAGTGGTTTGGAGGCCAAAGGACTGCCCCAAGAGACCCAGTACTTC
TRBJ2-1	TRBV27	TRBD1	CASSSPAKQGSGGSQQFF	TGTGCCAGCAGTTCACCGGCGAAACAGGGATCAGGGGGAAGCCAGCAGTTCTTC
TRBJ1-4	TRBV6-5	.	CASSYFGREDEKLFF	TGTGCCAGCAGTTATTTCGGCAGGGAAGATGAAAAACTGTTTTTT
TRBJ1-1	TRBV5-1	TRBD1	CASSLEGQNMNTEAFF	TGCGCCAGCAGCTTGGAGGGACAGAATATGAACACTGAAGCTTTCTTT
TRBJ1-2	TRBV6-5	TRBD1	CASSYWSGGSSYTF	TGTGCCAGCAGTTACTGGTCAGGGGGAAGTAGCTACACCTTC